Detailed here is one T cell receptor beta chain. The clone's antigen remains unknown. Base qualities are missing; no much larger clone stands one base away. As encoded in the germline V gene, CDR1 is SQVTM while CDR2 is ANQGSEA. A distance of 12 bases separates the germline ends of V and J, which lose 3 bases and 10 bases respectively. The CDR3 starts with the cysteine, ends with the phenylalanine, and has 11 residues. The kept DNA is CDR3 alone, 33 bases in frame from the first base. For the CD8 naive samples, CD45RO-negative cells were positively selected for CCR7, yielding a CD45RA+CCR7+ population from which TemRA cells were excluded. The donors were healthy, HIV-negative adults who had no recently reported acute infections or vaccinations. Every donor was a Caucasian adult living in Nashville, Tennessee, USA. Blood was collected by leukapheresis, and PBMCs were isolated by Ficoll-Histopaque density gradient centrifugation and then cryopreserved in liquid nitrogen vapor phase. Analytical flow cytometry was used to check the purity and quantity of every magnetically sorted T cell population. Each sorted fraction had its genomic DNA isolated and then quantified by UV absorbance on a Nanodrop 2000c.

These data are taken from a study of shared clonotypes between healthy human individuals (dated by TCRdb to between 2020 and 2021). A note on the overall study: The cohort comprised two women and a few men aged 18 to 49 years. Per donor, three plates each were used for CD4 naive and CD4 memory, two for CD8 naive, and one for CD8 memory. The study deeply sequenced blood TCR repertoires of about 5 healthy adults to estimate repertoire size and the extent of clonotype sharing between individuals. Different laboratories and diverse techniques were used to prepare libraries and sequence TCR repertoires, to increase sequencing depth and limit assay-specific biases. Each donor's leukapheresis produced roughly between roughly 0.85 and 10 billion PBMCs.

What the authors observed across the whole study: Estimated clonotype richness was generally larger for naive than for memory subsets. When four donors were compared, the shared fraction of clonotypes was around 4.6% for naive CD4, more than 3% for naive CD8, 2% to 2.5% for memory CD4, and under 0.5% for memory CD8. Sampling was restricted to blood, and TCR repertoires in tissue are likely to differ from TCR repertoires in blood. Incomplete sequencing was indicated by rarefaction of sorted-subset datasets, despite the large sequencing depth. Pairwise subsampling indicated that sequencing depth was expected to affect the degree of clonotype sharing among donors. Compared with non-shared clonotypes, the clonotypes found in all four sorted-subset donors had higher generation probabilities. The genetic and exposure-history diversity represented was limited by the small number of donors.

TCR CDR3 regions were amplified from genomic DNA by multiplex PCR using the deep immunoSEQ assay. Extracted genomic DNA from each cell subset was distributed evenly across all wells of several immunoSEQ 96-well plates, and each plate was treated as a replicate. For sorted subsets, roughly 190 ng of genomic DNA, equivalent to 30,000 or so T cell genomes, went into each replicate PCR. Purified libraries were quantified with a Qubit 3.0 fluorometer, sized on a Bioanalyzer 2100, and re-quantified with the KAPA Library Quantification kit. A separate single-read 150-cycle Illumina NextSeq 550 flow cell was used to sequence each immunoSEQ 96-well plate. The paper's processing steps were these. The immunoSEQ output contained only junctional sequences without quality scores, so filtering could not match that applied to full-length reads. To assign V/J genes and CDR3, sequences were annotated using PyIR, a Python wrapper for IgBLAST v1.9, with IMGT germline references. Reads with weak V/J assignments (E-value above 1e-6), missing CDR3, stop codons, out-of-frame junctions, or ambiguous translated residues were removed. V3J clonotypes were defined as sequences sharing the same inferred V gene, J gene, and CDR3 amino acid sequence. To compute the percentage overlap between repertoires, the number of shared unique clonotypes was divided by the size of the smaller repertoire. RTK rarefaction, the Chao1 estimator, and Recon v2.1 estimates of unobserved clonotypes were used to assess repertoire richness. Generation probabilities for all TCRbeta clonotypes obtained by the gDNA method from a handful of donors were computed using OLGA. TCRdb holds this immuneACCESS table with in-frame rearrangements only. Some clones are missing; in checked studies, unresolved V genes explain under half, and the rest has no known cause. V, J and clone size were drawn from that table, and D and trimming were deduced from the DNA. This sample holds roughly 600,000 clones; roughly 98% were observed only once. The ten largest clones capture approximately 0.33% of the sample.

This chain is built from TRBV29-1 and TRBJ1-1; TRBD1 is a possible D gene, resting on 5 matching bases. The TCR was taken from a man aged 25-45 years in good health. What was sequenced was naive CD8+ T cells sorted from blood. The meaning of the sample's cell subset or site label: CD45RA+CCR7+. DNA sequence: TGCAGCGTTGAGGGGGAGGTAGGAGCTTTCTTT. Its translation reads: CSVEGEVGAFF.